Below are 26 T cell receptor beta chains sequenced from a single sample in a study of beta chain features in type 1 diabetes. Reverse transcribing all isolated RNA meant expressed TCRB transcripts were sequenced. Produced via immunoSEQ multiplex PCR; TCRdb's table is partial and in-frame only. The data show around 500,000 clones, roughly 31% seen once. Material: naive CD4+ T cells from blood. The origin of the receptors is a man aged 18 to 30 in good health.

This clone has just a few counts. CDR3 bases: TGTGCCAGCAGTGAAGGTACCAGGGTTGGGAATCAGCCCCAGCATTTT. It encodes CASSEGTRVGNQPQHF. The J gene is TRBJ1-5, the V gene TRBV25-1; weak D call: TRBD1 (5 bases). Germline CDR1 MGHDK, CDR2 SYGVNS. V was shortened by 2 bases and J by 4 bases, with 15 bases between the two germline ends. The CDR3 contains 16 residues.

The V call is TRBV15, the J call TRBJ2-2, with D possibly matching TRBD2 (5 bases). There are 17 residues in the CDR3. Trimming left V 1 base short and J 1 base short, with 13 bases between. Germline values: CDR1 LNHNV, CDR2 YYDKDF (reference sequence). The CDR3 DNA reads as TGTGCCACCAGCAGAGGTGGCGGACTCAGGAACACCGGGGAGCTGTTTTTT. As protein: CATSRGGGLRNTGELFF.

The rearrangement links TRBV4-1 to TRBJ2-1, with 12 bases matching TRBD2. Trimming removed 6 bases from V and 8 bases from J; junction bases left unmatched: 2. CDR3 size: 13 residues. Germline CDR1 MGHRA, CDR2 YSYEKL. Here the CDR3 reads CASRTSGSYEQFF. CDR3 nucleotide sequence: TGCGCCAGCAGGACTAGCGGGAGCTATGAGCAGTTCTTC.

This clone has a single count. The chain joins TRBV7-2 to TRBJ2-7, with TRBD2 matching over 10 bases. Germline assignment: CDR1 SGHTA and CDR2 FQGNSA. This CDR3 has 16 amino acids. With 1 base clipped from V and 4 bases from J, the junction kept 7 bases outside the gene matches. CDR3 residues: CASSLEAVAGGYEQYF. The CDR3 nucleotides are TGTGCCAGCAGCTTAGAGGCAGTAGCGGGAGGATACGAGCAGTACTTC.

The V and J genes are TRBV30 and TRBJ1-5; D not resolved. CDR1 is GTSNPN and CDR2 is SVGIG in the germline V gene (reference sequence). V lost 0 bases and J 5 bases, leaving 11 bases between the germline ends. CDR3 length: 14 amino acids. The CDR3 bases are TGTGCCTGGAGTGTTAACACCCTCGATCAGCCCCAGCATTTT. This gives the protein CAWSVNTLDQPQHF.

V and J are TRBV5-1 and TRBJ2-7; the match to TRBD1 covers 8 bases. Germline values: CDR1 SGHRS, CDR2 YFSETQ. The CDR3 has 15 amino acids. The junction had 7 bases not matched to a gene; V was cut back by 2 bases and J by 3 bases. The CDR3 DNA is TGCGCCAGCAGCTTCGCGGACAGGGATCTCTACGAGCAGTACTTC. This gives the protein CASSFADRDLYEQYF.

This clone was recorded a few times. V usage is TRBV30 and J usage is TRBJ2-7; D is unresolved. The V gene lost 2 bases and the J gene lost 3 bases, with 11 bases spanning the gap. Germline values: CDR1 GTSNPN, CDR2 SVGIG (reference sequence). The CDR3 loop spans 13 amino acids. CDR3 sequence: CAWSSSRSYEQYF. The CDR3 DNA follows: TGTGCCTGGAGTTCAAGCAGAAGCTACGAGCAGTACTTC. Looking up the rest from reference TRBV30 and TRBJ2-7 gives the full variable domain: SQTIHQWPATLVQPVGSPLSLECTVEGTSNPNLYWYRQAAGRGLQLLFYSVGIGQISSEVPQNLSASRPQDRQFILSSKKLLLSDSGFYLCAWSSSRSYEQYFGPGTRLTVT.

This clone turned up a few times. This chain connects TRBV29-1 to TRBJ2-3; 8 bases map to TRBD2. Germline assignment: CDR1 SQVTM and CDR2 ANQGSEA. This CDR3 is built from 19 residues. V shed 4 bases and J 0 bases; nucleotides not matched to a gene: 18. The CDR3: CSVVEIRSGSSSSTDTQYF. CDR3 sequence (DNA): TGCAGCGTTGTTGAAATCCGGAGCGGGAGCTCTTCTAGCACAGATACGCAGTATTTT.

This chain connects TRBV30 to TRBJ2-1; 8 positions agree with TRBD1. This CDR3 contains 15 residues. Germline CDR1 is GTSNPN and CDR2 is SVGIG (reference sequence). J lost 4 bases, V lost 5 bases, and 10 bases had no gene match. In DNA form, the CDR3 reads TGTGCCTGGGTCAGGCAGGGGGCCGTTTACAATGAGCAGTTCTTC. Translating it yields CAWVRQGAVYNEQFF.

This clone has more than one count but fewer than ten. The gene calls are TRBV14 and TRBJ2-5, with TRBD1 identical over 8 bases. CDR3 length: 14 residues. Trimming cost V 4 bases and J 6 bases; bases outside gene matches: 7. Germline V lookup: CDR1 SGHDN, CDR2 FVKESK. The CDR3: CASSPDRASKTQYF. CDR3 nucleotides: TGTGCCAGCAGCCCGGACAGGGCGTCTAAGACCCAGTACTTC.

The sample holds a few counts of this clone. The chain uses TRBV5-1 and TRBJ1-1; no definite D call. This CDR3 contains 15 residues. CDR1 SGHRS and CDR2 YFSETQ come from the germline V gene. V lost 4 bases to trimming and J lost 2 bases, with 15 bases between them. The CDR3: CASSLATGLNTEAFF. The CDR3 bases are TGCGCCAGCAGCCTCGCCACGGGTCTCAACACTGAAGCTTTCTTT.

This clone came up a few times. The chain is built from TRBV7-2 and TRBJ2-3; no firm D call. Trimming pared 4 bases from V and 2 bases from J, leaving 13 bases between. Per the germline V gene, CDR1 is SGHTA and CDR2 is FQGNSA. The CDR3 totals 15 residues. This CDR3 reads CASSSEWWYTDTQYF. The CDR3 DNA sequence: TGTGCCAGCAGCTCCGAGTGGTGGTACACAGATACGCAGTATTTT.

This rearrangement joins TRBV5-1 to TRBJ2-1; D remains ambiguous. Per the germline V gene, CDR1 is SGHRS and CDR2 is YFSETQ. The CDR3 sequence is 15 residues long. Trimming shortened V by 4 bases and J by 0 bases, and 11 bases separated the two germline ends. CDR3 in amino acids: CASSLEGYSYNEQFF. The CDR3 DNA sequence: TGCGCCAGCAGCCTAGAAGGTTACTCCTACAATGAGCAGTTCTTC.

This clone has more than one count but fewer than ten. V is TRBV4-1 and J is TRBJ1-5, with D perhaps TRBD1 (6 bases). V lost 1 base and J 5 bases, leaving 12 bases between the germline ends. The CDR3 spans 15 residues. Germline assignment: CDR1 MGHRA and CDR2 YSYEKL. DNA of the CDR3: TGCGCCAGCAGCCAAGGGGACACCGGTTATCAGCCCCAGCATTTT. It is translated as CASSQGDTGYQPQHF.

This chain joins TRBV5-4 and TRBJ2-5, with D hard to call. The length of the CDR3 is 13 residues. The germline V gene encodes CDR1 SGHNT and CDR2 YYREEE (reference sequence). The V and J ends lost 5 bases and 2 bases respectively, with 10 bases between them. The CDR3 loop is CASSYTVQETQYF. CDR3 sequence (DNA): TGTGCCAGCAGTTACACGGTGCAAGAGACCCAGTACTTC.

DNA for the CDR3: TGCAGCGCCCGGGGGACAGGGCTCCTCTACGAGCAGTACTTC. The encoded protein is CSARGTGLLYEQYF. This chain joins TRBV29-1 and TRBJ2-7; TRBD1 matches 9 bases. Looked up from germline, CDR1 is SQVTM and CDR2 is ANQGSEA. The V segment lost 7 bases and the J segment 3 bases; nucleotides outside the gene matches: 10. The CDR3 totals 14 residues.

The chain links TRBV25-1 to TRBJ2-4; D uncertain. The CDR3 sequence is 15 residues long. Trimming shortened V by 3 bases and J by 13 bases, and 22 bases separated the two germline ends. Germline loops: CDR1 MGHDK, CDR2 SYGVNS. CDR3 coding DNA: TGTGCCAGCAGTGACTCCACCGAGAGGCCCCTCGGCCAGTACTTC. Protein: CASSDSTERPLGQYF.

The chain joins TRBV7-2 to TRBJ2-5; D ambiguous. V was pared by 5 bases and J by 7 bases, with 17 bases between. CDR3 length: 14 residues. The germline gives CDR1 SGHTA, CDR2 FQGNSA. CDR3 bases: TGTGCCAGCAGCCCCCTCAAGGGCGGTGGGACCCAGTACTTC. Its translation: CASSPLKGGGTQYF.

The J gene is TRBJ2-5, the V gene TRBV7-2; no reliable D call. V lost 1 base to trimming and J lost 5 bases, with 5 bases between them. Germline V gene data show CDR1 as SGHTA and CDR2 as FQGNSA. The CDR3 extends over 12 amino acids. CDR3 region: CASSLDQETQYF. The CDR3 region has the DNA TGTGCCAGCAGCTTAGATCAGGAGACCCAGTACTTC.

This clone was detected only a few times. The rearrangement links TRBV7-8 to TRBJ1-5; D is undetermined. The V end was cut by 3 bases, the J end by 9 bases, with 15 bases between. CDR3 length: 14 amino acids. Looked up from germline, CDR1 is SGHVS and CDR2 is FQNEAQ. DNA of the CDR3: TGTGCCAGCAGCTTGGCCCCAAACGGAGGGCCCCAGCATTTT. Translated: CASSLAPNGGPQHF.

The chain uses TRBV7-2 and TRBJ2-4; D ambiguous. V was pared by 0 bases and J by 8 bases, with 11 bases between. The germline V gene has CDR1 SGHTA and CDR2 FQGNSA. The CDR3 runs 14 residues. This CDR3 is CASSLALTNDIQYF. CDR3 in DNA: TGTGCCAGCAGCTTAGCGCTTACAAACGACATTCAGTACTTC.

The chain uses TRBV20-1 and TRBJ1-1, with D unclear. The V end was cut by 6 bases, the J end by 11 bases, with 16 bases between. The V gene's germline CDR1 is DFQATT and CDR2 SNEGSKA (reference sequence). The CDR3 sequence is 11 residues long. DNA of the CDR3: TGCAGTGCAAGGATTAAGCTCGGGGCTTTCTTT. Translation: CSARIKLGAFF.

The rearrangement joins TRBV7-9 to TRBJ2-3, with D unresolved. The germline gives CDR1 SEHNR, CDR2 FQNEAQ (reference sequence). CDR3 length: 14 residues. The germline V and J ends were trimmed by 2 bases and 2 bases, with 8 bases remaining between them. DNA for the CDR3: TGTGCCAGCAGCTTAAGCACCTCCACAGATACGCAGTATTTT. Translated: CASSLSTSTDTQYF.

The table lists this clone with a count of one. V usage is TRBV2 and J usage is TRBJ2-2, with D unresolved. Between the trimmed V and J ends, which lost 3 bases and 4 bases, there was a span of 9 bases. There are 14 residues in the CDR3. Germline values: CDR1 SNHLY, CDR2 FYNNEI. The CDR3: CASSEGLFTGELFF. The CDR3 DNA follows: TGTGCCAGCAGTGAGGGTCTGTTCACCGGGGAGCTGTTTTTT.

This clone has more than one count but fewer than ten. The rearrangement links TRBV30 to TRBJ2-1; 12 nucleotides agree with TRBD2. V lost 2 bases, J lost 8 bases, and 10 bases stayed unmatched. The germline CDR1 and CDR2 sequences are GTSNPN and SVGIG (reference sequence). The CDR3 sequence is 16 residues long. The CDR3 region has the DNA TGTGCCTGGAGTCGAGGCCTAGCGGGAGGGCAGGATGAGCAGTTCTTC. It translates to CAWSRGLAGGQDEQFF.

This chain links TRBV11-2 with TRBJ2-7; a possible D gene is TRBD1 (5 bases). CDR1 SGHAT and CDR2 FQNNGV come from the germline V gene. V was pared by 5 bases and J by 3 bases, with 23 bases between. The CDR3 runs to 17 residues. CDR3 amino acids: CASSDWPTGPRNYEQYF. The CDR3, as DNA: TGTGCCAGCAGCGATTGGCCAACAGGACCTAGAAACTACGAGCAGTACTTC.